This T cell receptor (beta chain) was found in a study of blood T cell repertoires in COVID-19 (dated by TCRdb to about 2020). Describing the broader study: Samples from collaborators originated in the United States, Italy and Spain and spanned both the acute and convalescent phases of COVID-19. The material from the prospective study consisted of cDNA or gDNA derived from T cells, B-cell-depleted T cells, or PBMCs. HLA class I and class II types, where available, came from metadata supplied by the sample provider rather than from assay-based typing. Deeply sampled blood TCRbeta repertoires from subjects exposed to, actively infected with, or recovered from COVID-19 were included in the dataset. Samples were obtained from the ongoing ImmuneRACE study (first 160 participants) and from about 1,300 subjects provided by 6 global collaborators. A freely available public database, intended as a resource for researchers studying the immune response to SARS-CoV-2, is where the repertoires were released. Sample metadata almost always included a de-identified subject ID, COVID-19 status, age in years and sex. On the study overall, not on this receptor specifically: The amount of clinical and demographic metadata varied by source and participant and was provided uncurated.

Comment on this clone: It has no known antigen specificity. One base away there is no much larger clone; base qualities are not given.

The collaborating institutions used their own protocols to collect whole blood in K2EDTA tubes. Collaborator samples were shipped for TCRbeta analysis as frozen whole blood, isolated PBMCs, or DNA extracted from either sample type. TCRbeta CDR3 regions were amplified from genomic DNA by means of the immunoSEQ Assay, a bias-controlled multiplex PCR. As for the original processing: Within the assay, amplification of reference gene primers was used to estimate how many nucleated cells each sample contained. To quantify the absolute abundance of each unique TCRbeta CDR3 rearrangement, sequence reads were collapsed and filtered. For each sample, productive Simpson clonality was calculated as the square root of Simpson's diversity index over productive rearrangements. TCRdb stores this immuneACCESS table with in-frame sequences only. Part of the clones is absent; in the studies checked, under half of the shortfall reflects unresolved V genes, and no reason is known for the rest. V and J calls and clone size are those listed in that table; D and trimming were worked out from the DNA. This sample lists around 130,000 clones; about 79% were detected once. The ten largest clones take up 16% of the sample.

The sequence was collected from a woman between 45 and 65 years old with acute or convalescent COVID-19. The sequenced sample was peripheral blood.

The nucleotide sequence is given as TGTGCCAGCAGCCGATCTGGGGACGGGAGCTCTGGAAACACCATATATTTT. This yields the protein CASSRSGDGSSGNTIYF. The chain is made from TRBV9 and TRBJ1-3; TRBD1 is a weak D gene call, 5 bases matching. As encoded in the germline V gene, CDR1 is SGDLS while CDR2 is YYNGEE. The CDR3 sequence holds 17 residues, the cysteine and phenylalanine included. The kept DNA is CDR3 alone, 51 bases in frame from the first base. Relative to germline, V is 4 bases shorter and J is 0 bases shorter, with 17 bases between their ends. The CDR3 plus the reference TRBV9 and TRBJ1-3 genes for the other parts give the full variable domain: DSGVTQTPKHLITATGQRVTLRCSPRSGDLSVYWYQQSLDQGLQFLIQYYNGEERAKGNILERFSAQQFPDLHSELNLSSLELGDSALYFCASSRSGDGSSGNTIYFGEGSWLTVV.